The sequence of this TCR beta chain was determined in a study of T-cell reconstitution after alpha-beta-depleted transplantation in children. Unique molecular identifiers tagged the TCRbeta library. TCRdb re-analysed the PCR reads in MiXCR, keeping a single row per CDR3 protein. The sample lists about 220,000 distinct CDR3 sequences, under 20% seen once, with 40% to 50% in the top ten. CDR3 size: 16 residues. V lost 4 bases and J lost 4; bases outside the gene matches: 10. CDR1 is SGHVS, CDR2 FNYEAQ, per germline. This clonotype has a handful of counts. Its cognate antigen is unknown. Findings of the study overall: The origin of alpha-beta T cells about two months after transplant was reportedly several hundred expanded graft clones. Diversity and T-cell counts at one year after transplant derived mostly from new T cells. At day 60, the high TCRbeta diversity found in some patients originated from recipient T cells and thymic progenitors that had survived.

The sequencing here drew on PBMCs, mostly from graft donor cells, taken 360 days after TCRalphabeta/CD19-depleted stem cell transplant. The chain uses TRBV7-6 and TRBJ2-1, with 7 nucleotides matching TRBD2. This clonotype was sampled from a male patient aged 2 to 10 who had a stem cell transplant for acute lymphoblastic leukemia, so the T cells may come from the graft donor. In nucleotides, the CDR3 is TGTGCCAGCAGCTCGAGAGGCGGGGGAAATTACAATGAGCAGTTCTTC. Residues: CASSSRGGGNYNEQFF.